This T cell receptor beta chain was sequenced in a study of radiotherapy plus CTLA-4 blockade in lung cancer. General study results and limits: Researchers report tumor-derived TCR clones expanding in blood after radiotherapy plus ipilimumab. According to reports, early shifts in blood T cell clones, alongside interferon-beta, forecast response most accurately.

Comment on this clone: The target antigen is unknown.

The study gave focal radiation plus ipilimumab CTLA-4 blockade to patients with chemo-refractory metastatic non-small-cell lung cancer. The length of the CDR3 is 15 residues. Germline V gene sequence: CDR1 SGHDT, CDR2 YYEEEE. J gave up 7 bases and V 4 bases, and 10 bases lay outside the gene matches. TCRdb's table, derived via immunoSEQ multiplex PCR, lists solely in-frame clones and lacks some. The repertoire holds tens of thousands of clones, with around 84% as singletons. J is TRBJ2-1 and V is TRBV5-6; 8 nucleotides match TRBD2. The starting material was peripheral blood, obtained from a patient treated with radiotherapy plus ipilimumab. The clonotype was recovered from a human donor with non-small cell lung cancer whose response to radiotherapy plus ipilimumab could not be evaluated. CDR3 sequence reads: CASSGAGVVMNEQFF. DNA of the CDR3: TGTGCCAGCAGCGGAGCGGGAGTAGTGATGAATGAGCAGTTCTTC.